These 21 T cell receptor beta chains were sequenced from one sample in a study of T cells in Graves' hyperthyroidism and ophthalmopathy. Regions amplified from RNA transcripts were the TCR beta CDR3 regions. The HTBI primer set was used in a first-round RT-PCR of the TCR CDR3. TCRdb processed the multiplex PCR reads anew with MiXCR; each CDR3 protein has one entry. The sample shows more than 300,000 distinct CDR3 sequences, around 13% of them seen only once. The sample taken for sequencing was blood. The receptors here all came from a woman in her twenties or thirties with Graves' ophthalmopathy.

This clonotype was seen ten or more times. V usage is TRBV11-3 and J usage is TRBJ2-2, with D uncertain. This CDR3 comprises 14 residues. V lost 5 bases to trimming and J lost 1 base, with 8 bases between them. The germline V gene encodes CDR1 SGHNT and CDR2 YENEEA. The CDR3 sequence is CASSLHRNTGELFF. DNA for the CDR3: TGTGCCAGCAGCCTCCACAGGAACACCGGGGAGCTGTTTTTT.

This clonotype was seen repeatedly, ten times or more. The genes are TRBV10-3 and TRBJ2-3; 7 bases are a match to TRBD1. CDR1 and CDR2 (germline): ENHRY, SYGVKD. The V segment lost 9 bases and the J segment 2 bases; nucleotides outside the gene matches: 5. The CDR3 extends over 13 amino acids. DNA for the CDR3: TGTGCCATGGGGGACAGCCTCACAGATACGCAGTATTTT. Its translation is CAMGDSLTDTQYF.

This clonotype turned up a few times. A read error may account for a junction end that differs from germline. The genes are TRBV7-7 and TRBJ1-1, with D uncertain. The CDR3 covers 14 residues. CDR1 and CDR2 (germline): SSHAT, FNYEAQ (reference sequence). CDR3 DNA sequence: TGTGCTAGCAGCTCAAAGAGAGGGCTCACTGAAGCTTTCTTT. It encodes CASSSKRGLTEAFF.

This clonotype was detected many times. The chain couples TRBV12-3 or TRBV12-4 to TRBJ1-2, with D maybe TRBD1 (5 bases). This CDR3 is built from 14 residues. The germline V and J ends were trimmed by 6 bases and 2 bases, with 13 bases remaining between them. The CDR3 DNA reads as TGTGCCAGCAGAACCTCGGGACGGAACTATGGCTACACCTTC. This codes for CASRTSGRNYGYTF.

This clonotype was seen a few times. The CDR3 sequence: CSARYNEQFF. The DNA of the CDR3 is TGCAGTGCTAGGTACAATGAGCAGTTCTTC. The rearrangement uses TRBV20-1 and TRBJ2-1; D is undetermined. V lost 3 bases and J lost 4, with 1 base in between. CDR3 length: 10 residues. In germline, CDR1 is DFQATT, CDR2 SNEGSKA (reference sequence).

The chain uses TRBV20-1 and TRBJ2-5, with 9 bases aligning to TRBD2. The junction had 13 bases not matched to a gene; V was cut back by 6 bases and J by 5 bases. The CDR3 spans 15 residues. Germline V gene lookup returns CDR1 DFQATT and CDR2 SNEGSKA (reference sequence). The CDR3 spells CSALLGGGVLETQYF. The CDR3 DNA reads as TGCAGTGCCTTACTGGGCGGGGGGGTACTTGAGACCCAGTACTTC.

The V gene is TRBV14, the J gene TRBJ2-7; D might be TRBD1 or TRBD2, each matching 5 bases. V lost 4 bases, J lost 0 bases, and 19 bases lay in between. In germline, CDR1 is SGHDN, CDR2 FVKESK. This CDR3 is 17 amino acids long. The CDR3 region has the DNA TGTGCCAGCAGCCCTACGATAAGAAGAGGGGACTCCTACGAGCAGTACTTC. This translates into CASSPTIRRGDSYEQYF. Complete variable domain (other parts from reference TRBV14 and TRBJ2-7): EAGVTQFPSHSVIEKGQTVTLRCDPISGHDNLYWYRRVMGKEIKFLLHFVKESKQDESGMPNNRFLAERTGGTYSTLKVQPAELEDSGVYFCASSPTIRRGDSYEQYFGPGTRLTVT.

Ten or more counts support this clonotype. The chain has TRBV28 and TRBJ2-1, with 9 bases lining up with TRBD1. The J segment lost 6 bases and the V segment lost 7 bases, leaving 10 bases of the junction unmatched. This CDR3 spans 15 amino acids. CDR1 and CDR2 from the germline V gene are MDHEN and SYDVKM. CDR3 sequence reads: CASIRQGGGLNEQFF. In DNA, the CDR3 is TGTGCCAGCATTAGACAGGGGGGGGGCCTCAATGAGCAGTTCTTC.

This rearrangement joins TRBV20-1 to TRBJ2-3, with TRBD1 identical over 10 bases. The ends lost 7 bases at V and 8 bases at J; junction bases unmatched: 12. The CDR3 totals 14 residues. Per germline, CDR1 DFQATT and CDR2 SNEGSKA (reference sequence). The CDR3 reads CSGTGTGVHATQYF. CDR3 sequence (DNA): TGCAGTGGAACAGGGACAGGGGTGCATGCTACGCAGTATTTT.

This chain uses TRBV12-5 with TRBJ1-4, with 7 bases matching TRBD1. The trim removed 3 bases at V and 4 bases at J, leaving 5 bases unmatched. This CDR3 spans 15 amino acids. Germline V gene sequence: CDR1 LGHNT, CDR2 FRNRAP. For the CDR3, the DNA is TGTGCTAGTGGTTTTGGGGACAGAAGTAATGAAAAACTGTTTTTT. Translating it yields CASGFGDRSNEKLFF.

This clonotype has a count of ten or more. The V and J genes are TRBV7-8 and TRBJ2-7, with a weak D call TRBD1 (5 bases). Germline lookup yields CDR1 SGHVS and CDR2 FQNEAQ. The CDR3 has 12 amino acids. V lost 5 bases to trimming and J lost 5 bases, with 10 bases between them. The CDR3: CASSLTVDEQYF. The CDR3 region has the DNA TGTGCCAGCAGCCTGACAGTGGACGAGCAGTACTTC.

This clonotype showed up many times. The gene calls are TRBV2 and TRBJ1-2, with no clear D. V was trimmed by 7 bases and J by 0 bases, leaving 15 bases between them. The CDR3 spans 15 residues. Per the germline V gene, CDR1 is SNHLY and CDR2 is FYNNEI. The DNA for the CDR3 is TGTGCCAGCATTGAGAATTTTGGGGCTAACTATGGCTACACCTTC. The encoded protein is CASIENFGANYGYTF.

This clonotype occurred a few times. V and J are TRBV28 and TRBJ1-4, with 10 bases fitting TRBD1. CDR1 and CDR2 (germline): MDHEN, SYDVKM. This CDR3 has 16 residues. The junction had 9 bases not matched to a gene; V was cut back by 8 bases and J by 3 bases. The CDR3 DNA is TGTGCCAGCGTTCAGACAGGGGGCTTGCCTAATGAAAAACTGTTTTTT. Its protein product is CASVQTGGLPNEKLFF.

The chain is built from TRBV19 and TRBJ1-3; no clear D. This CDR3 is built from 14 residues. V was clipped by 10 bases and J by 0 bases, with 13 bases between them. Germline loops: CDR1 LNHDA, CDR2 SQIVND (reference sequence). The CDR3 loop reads CATHGGSSGNTIYF. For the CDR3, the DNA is TGTGCCACCCACGGCGGATCCTCTGGAAACACCATATATTTT.

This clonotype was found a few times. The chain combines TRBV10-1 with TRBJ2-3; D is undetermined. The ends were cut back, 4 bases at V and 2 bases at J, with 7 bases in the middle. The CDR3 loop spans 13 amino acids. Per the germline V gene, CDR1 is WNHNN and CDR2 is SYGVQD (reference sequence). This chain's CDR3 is CASSGGSTDTQYF. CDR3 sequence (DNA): TGCGCCAGCAGTGGGGGATCCACAGATACGCAGTATTTT.

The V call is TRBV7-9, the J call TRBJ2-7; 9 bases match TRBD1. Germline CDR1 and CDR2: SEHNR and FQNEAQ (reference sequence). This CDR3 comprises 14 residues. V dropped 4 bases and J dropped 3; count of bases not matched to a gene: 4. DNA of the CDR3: TGTGCCAGCAGCTCGGGACAGGGTGACTACGAGCAGTACTTC. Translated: CASSSGQGDYEQYF.

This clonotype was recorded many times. CDR3 nucleotides: TGTGCCTGGAGTACACGGGGGGGTGTTGCAGATACGCAGTATTTT. It specifies CAWSTRGGVADTQYF. This sequence joins TRBV30 and TRBJ2-3; 8 bases map to TRBD2. In germline, CDR1 is GTSNPN, CDR2 SVGIG (reference sequence). The CDR3 loop spans 15 amino acids. Unmatched junction bases numbered 8, after V lost 2 bases and J lost 4 bases.

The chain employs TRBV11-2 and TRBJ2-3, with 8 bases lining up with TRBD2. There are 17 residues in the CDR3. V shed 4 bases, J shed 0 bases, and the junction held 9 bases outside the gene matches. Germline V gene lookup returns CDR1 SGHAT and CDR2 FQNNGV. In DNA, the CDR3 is TGTGCCAGCAGCTCCGGGGGGGCTAGCGGCAGCACAGATACGCAGTATTTT. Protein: CASSSGGASGSTDTQYF.

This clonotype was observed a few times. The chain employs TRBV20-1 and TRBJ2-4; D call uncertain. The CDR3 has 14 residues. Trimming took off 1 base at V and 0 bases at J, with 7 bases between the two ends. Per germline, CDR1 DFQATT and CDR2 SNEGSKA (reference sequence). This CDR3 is CSARVRLAKNIQYF. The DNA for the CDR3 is TGCAGTGCTAGAGTGCGGTTAGCCAAAAACATTCAGTACTTC.

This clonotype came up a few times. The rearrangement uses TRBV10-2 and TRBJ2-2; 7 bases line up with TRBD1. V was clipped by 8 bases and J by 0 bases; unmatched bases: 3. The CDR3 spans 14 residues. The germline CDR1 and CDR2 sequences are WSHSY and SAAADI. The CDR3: CASRTGANTGELFF. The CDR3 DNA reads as TGCGCCAGCCGGACAGGCGCGAACACCGGGGAGCTGTTTTTT.

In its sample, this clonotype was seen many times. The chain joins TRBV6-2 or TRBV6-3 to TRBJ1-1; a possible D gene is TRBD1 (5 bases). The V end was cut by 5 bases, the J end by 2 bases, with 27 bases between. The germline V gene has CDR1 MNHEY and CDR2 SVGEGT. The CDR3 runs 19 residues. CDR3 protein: CASSNKTLEGYRQNTEAFF. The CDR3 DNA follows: TGTGCCAGCAGTAATAAGACTTTGGAGGGGTACCGACAAAACACTGAAGCTTTCTTT.